Listed here are 12 T cell receptor beta chains from one sample, sequenced in a study of T cell responses to AZD1222 COVID-19 vaccine (dated by TCRdb to 2020 to 2022). Per the publication, the time point label means: about 28 days (+/-7) after the second vaccine dose. To prepare the library, the immunoSEQ multiplex PCR assay was applied. TCRdb mirrors the immuneACCESS table, restricted to in-frame sequences. Some clones are absent from its copies; in checked studies, under half trace to an unresolved V gene, and the reason for the others is unknown. For this sample there are about 88,000 clones; 85% to 90% appear just once. Approximately 5.2% of the sample belongs to the ten largest clones. The sample here was peripheral blood, taken 28 days after the second AZD1222 dose. The receptors were sampled from an adult who received the AZD1222 COVID-19 vaccine.

This clone has just a few counts. J is TRBJ1-2 and V is TRBV12-3 or TRBV12-4; tentatively, D is TRBD1 (5 bases). CDR3 length: 12 amino acids. V was pared by 4 bases and J by 3 bases, with 6 bases between. The CDR3 loop is CASSSGYYGYTF. The CDR3 DNA is TGTGCCAGCAGTTCAGGGTACTATGGCTACACCTTC.

The V and J genes are TRBV6-1 and TRBJ2-1, with TRBD2 identical over 12 bases. CDR1 MNHNS and CDR2 SASEGT come from the germline V gene. Losses at the gene ends were 7 bases for V and 6 bases for J; bases not matched to a gene: 7. CDR3 length: 15 residues. Written as DNA, the CDR3 is TGTGCCAGCACCCAAAGGACTAGCGGGACCAATGAGCAGTTCTTC. Translated: CASTQRTSGTNEQFF.

The chain carries TRBV10-1 and TRBJ2-3; D uncertain. The CDR3 length is 14 residues. The germline V gene has CDR1 WNHNN and CDR2 SYGVQD (reference sequence). V was cut by 6 bases and J by 6 bases, with 16 bases left in between. The CDR3 here is CASSSGRYQDTQYF. In nucleotides, the CDR3 is TGCGCCAGCAGCTCCGGACGATACCAGGATACGCAGTATTTT.

V usage is TRBV12-3 or TRBV12-4 and J usage is TRBJ1-5; no clear D. The CDR3 runs to 12 residues. Trimming removed 6 bases at V and 7 bases at J, with 10 bases between. CDR3 DNA: TGTGCCAGCAGATCCCCAGAGCAGCCCCAGCATTTT. It translates to CASRSPEQPQHF.

The J gene is TRBJ1-2, the V gene TRBV19; 8 bases are a match to TRBD1. Germline-derived CDR1 and CDR2 are LNHDA and SQIVND (reference sequence). The ends lost 10 bases at V and 0 bases at J; junction bases unmatched: 10. The CDR3 length is 15 residues. In nucleotides, the CDR3 is TGTGCCACCTCGAGGACAGGGCGAACTAACTATGGCTACACCTTC. This encodes CATSRTGRTNYGYTF. Combining the CDR3 with reference TRBV19 and TRBJ1-2 gives the whole variable domain DGGITQSPKYLFRKEGQNVTLSCEQNLNHDAMYWYRQDPGQGLRLIYYSQIVNDFQKGDIAEGYSVSREKKESFPLTVTSAQKNPTAFYLCATSRTGRTNYGYTFGSGTRLTVV.

This clone is a singleton in its sample. V gene TRBV14 combines with J gene TRBJ2-7; D unresolved. Deletions cut 3 bases from V and 6 bases from J, with 18 bases between. This CDR3 is built from 15 residues. The germline CDR1 and CDR2 sequences are SGHDN and FVKESK. CDR3 region: CASSQNFVNRAEQYF. The CDR3 region has the DNA TGTGCCAGCAGCCAGAATTTCGTAAATCGTGCCGAGCAGTACTTC.

The gene calls are TRBV5-1 and TRBJ1-2, with a weak D call TRBD1 (6 bases). Trimming pared 0 bases from V and 7 bases from J, leaving 22 bases between. Germline-derived CDR1 and CDR2 are SGHRS and YFSETQ. The length of the CDR3 is 17 residues. CDR3 sequence: CASSLAEAGALAAGYTF. Here the CDR3 DNA reads TGCGCCAGCAGCTTGGCCGAGGCAGGGGCTTTGGCGGCTGGCTACACCTTC.

The rearrangement joins TRBV11-2 to TRBJ2-2; D is undetermined. Germline CDR1 is SGHAT and CDR2 is FQNNGV. The CDR3 has 13 amino acids. The V and J ends lost 4 bases and 6 bases respectively, with 9 bases between them. The CDR3 loop reads CASSSFSPGELFF. CDR3 in DNA: TGTGCCAGCAGCTCCTTTTCCCCCGGGGAGCTGTTTTTT.

This chain joins TRBV6-9 and TRBJ1-2, with 9 bases lining up with TRBD1. CDR1 is MNHGY and CDR2 is SVAAGI in the germline V gene. The trim removed 6 bases at V and 0 bases at J, leaving 5 bases unmatched. The CDR3 consists of 15 residues. The CDR3 here is CASRTTGGANYGYTF. The CDR3 nucleotides are TGTGCCAGCAGAACGACAGGGGGAGCTAACTATGGCTACACCTTC.

V is TRBV5-6 and J is TRBJ1-2; TRBD1 agrees at 8 bases. This CDR3 comprises 13 residues. V lost 3 bases and J lost 4; bases outside the gene matches: 2. From germline, CDR1 is SGHDT and CDR2 YYEEEE. This CDR3 is CASSSDRGYGYTF. CDR3 DNA sequence: TGTGCCAGCAGCTCAGACAGGGGCTATGGCTACACCTTC.

The genes are TRBV7-6 and TRBJ1-5; D is ambiguous. Per germline, CDR1 SGHVS and CDR2 FNYEAQ. This CDR3 region has 17 residues. V lost 2 bases to trimming and J lost 2 bases, with 16 bases between them. CDR3 amino acids: CASSLYAYTRGNQPQHF. The CDR3 bases are TGTGCCAGCAGCTTATACGCCTACACTAGGGGCAATCAGCCCCAGCATTTT.

The rearrangement joins TRBV13 to TRBJ2-7, with 9 nucleotides matching TRBD2. The CDR3 is made up of 18 amino acids. The ends lost 3 bases at V and 1 base at J; junction bases unmatched: 13. Germline CDR1 PRHDT, CDR2 FYEKMQ (reference sequence). The CDR3 nucleotides are TGTGCCAGCAGCTTCCTGGCGGGGGGGGACGCATATTCCTACGAGCAGTACTTC. The encoded protein is CASSFLAGGDAYSYEQYF.